The present TCR beta chain was sequenced within a study of shared clonotypes between healthy human individuals. Germline CDR1 is MGHDK and CDR2 is SYGVNS. The CDR3 loop spans 12 amino acids. Trimming removed 6 bases from V and 7 bases from J, with 7 bases in between. CD8 cells classed as naive were CD45RO-negative and positively selected for CCR7, excluding terminally differentiated effector memory CD45RA+ cells. The study enrolled healthy HIV-negative adults without recent acute infections or vaccinations as donors. Every donor, a Caucasian adult, lived in Nashville, Tennessee. Libraries were prepared by immunoSEQ multiplex PCR; TCRdb keeps only in-frame clonotypes and omits some of them. The table has around 600,000 clones, approximately 95% seen once; the top ten hold 0.11%. With respect to this clone: Its cognate antigen is unknown.

Study-level findings and limits: Although depth was large, rarefaction showed that sequencing of the sorted subsets was incomplete. Estimated clonotype richness was generally higher in naive than memory subsets.

The receptor comes from a woman in her 30s in good health. The J gene is TRBJ1-6, the V gene TRBV25-1; no clear D gene. Sequencing was carried out using naive CD8+ T cells sorted from blood. The DNA of the CDR3 is TGTGCCAGCAGACAGTCAAATTCACCCCTCCACTTT. It encodes CASRQSNSPLHF.